This paragraph covers one T cell receptor (beta chain) sequence. Use of 60 Vbeta and 13 Jbeta primers characterized the PCR. The repertoire was sequenced with immunoSEQ multiplex PCR; TCRdb's copy has only in-frame clones and lacks some. The sample includes 100,000 to 150,000 clones, around 74% of them seen just once. This specimen belongs to a study of cytomegalovirus exposure and HLA in healthy donors. V gave up 2 bases and J gave up 2 bases; unmatched junction bases: 3. Germline lookup yields CDR1 SGDLS and CDR2 YYNGEE. CDR3 length: 15 residues. The genes are TRBV9 and TRBJ2-7, with 11 bases that match TRBD2. Sequencing was performed on PBMCs. The sequence was collected from a woman between 50 and 59 years old in good health and CMV-seropositive. The CDR3, as DNA: TGTGCCAGCAGCGTCGGACTAGCGGGTCCCTACGAGCAGTACTTC. It is translated as CASSVGLAGPYEQYF.